This entry features one T cell receptor beta chain sequence. Profiled with immunoSEQ multiplex PCR; TCRdb holds only in-frame clones, not every one. The table shows tens of thousands of clones, with roughly 73% occurring only once. This sample is part of a study of blood T cell repertoires in COVID-19. Study-level background: Spain, Italy and the United States supplied samples that represented acute and convalescent COVID-19. From T cells, B-cell-depleted T cells, or PBMCs came the material, which was cDNA or gDNA.

The CDR3 extends over 15 amino acids. From germline, CDR1 is SGHTA and CDR2 FQGNSA. Trimming shortened V by 5 bases and J by 3 bases, and 14 bases separated the two germline ends. The material sequenced was peripheral blood. The TCR originated in a human donor in a cohort sampled during active COVID-19. The chain uses TRBV7-2 and TRBJ1-5; D remains unclear. As DNA, the CDR3 is TGTGCCAGCAGCCTACTATATAACACCAATCAGCCCCAGCATTTT. It is translated as CASSLLYNTNQPQHF.